Shown below are 15 T cell receptor beta chains from a single sample sequenced in a study of T cells in tumors after PD-1 blockade. Data came from immunoSEQ multiplex PCR; TCRdb stores just in-frame clones and leaves some out. The sample gives about 14,000 clones, roughly four fifths of which show up once; 25% is in the top ten. Sequencing was performed on PBMCs, taken after anti-PD-1 treatment. The receptors here all came from a human donor with basal cell carcinoma.

This clone was seen just once. V usage is TRBV29-1 and J usage is TRBJ2-7, with D unclear. The CDR3 contains 12 residues. The ends were cut back, 4 bases at V and 6 bases at J, with 13 bases in the middle. The germline CDR1 and CDR2 sequences are SQVTM and ANQGSEA. CDR3 sequence reads: CSVGGGTSEQYF. CDR3 bases: TGCAGCGTTGGGGGTGGTACGAGCGAGCAGTACTTC.

The chain couples TRBV28 to TRBJ1-5; D not resolved. Germline CDR1 is MDHEN and CDR2 is SYDVKM. The CDR3 runs to 15 residues. Trimming removed 0 bases from V and 0 bases from J, with 6 bases in between. CDR3 sequence: CASSLWWDSNQPQHF. The CDR3 region has the DNA TGTGCCAGCAGTTTATGGTGGGATAGCAATCAGCCCCAGCATTTT. Full variable domain (rest looked up from reference TRBV28 and TRBJ1-5): DVKVTQSSRYLVKRTGEKVFLECVQDMDHENMFWYRQDPGLGLRLIYFSYDVKMKEKGDIPEGYSVSREKKERFSLILESASTNQTSMYLCASSLWWDSNQPQHFGDGTRLSIL.

The V and J genes are TRBV24-1 and TRBJ2-7; 8 bases fit TRBD2. V gave up 7 bases and J gave up 3 bases; unmatched junction bases: 16. The CDR3 is made up of 17 amino acids. In germline, CDR1 is KGHDR, CDR2 SFDVKD. This CDR3 is CATRAYLRVAGSYEQYF. CDR3 in DNA: TGTGCCACCAGGGCCTACCTTAGAGTAGCGGGGAGCTACGAGCAGTACTTC.

This chain links TRBV5-1 with TRBJ2-7; a possible D gene is TRBD1 (5 bases). Germline V CDR1 and CDR2: SGHRS, YFSETQ. The V gene lost 5 bases and the J gene lost 6 bases, with 18 bases spanning the gap. This CDR3 spans 14 amino acids. The CDR3 DNA reads TGCGCCAGCAGTTACCGTAACGGACATGGCGAGCAGTACTTC. Translation gives CASSYRNGHGEQYF.

V is TRBV9 and J is TRBJ2-1, with 16 bases that match TRBD2. The V gene end was trimmed by 3 bases and the J gene end by 7 bases; junction bases not matched to a gene: 10. There are 18 residues in the CDR3. Germline CDR1 reads SGDLS; CDR2 reads YYNGEE. CDR3 residues: CASSGGLAGGVVGNEQFF. For the CDR3, the DNA is TGTGCCAGCAGCGGGGGACTAGCGGGAGGGGTGGTGGGGAATGAGCAGTTCTTC.

This sequence joins TRBV28 and TRBJ2-3; TRBD2 might be the D (6 bases). CDR1 is MDHEN, CDR2 SYDVKM, per germline. V dropped 3 bases and J dropped 4 bases, with 11 bases sitting between them. This CDR3 region has 14 residues. CDR3 sequence reads: CASSFERAADTQYF. The CDR3 nucleotides read TGTGCCAGCAGTTTCGAGCGGGCGGCAGATACGCAGTATTTT.

The chain has TRBV19 and TRBJ1-5; 9 bases are shared with TRBD1. This CDR3 has 16 amino acids. Germline assignment: CDR1 LNHDA and CDR2 SQIVND (reference sequence). The V and J ends lost 6 bases and 4 bases, in that order; junction bases with no gene match: 10. The DNA of the CDR3 is TGTGCCAGTAGGAACCCGGACAGGGGCACAAATCAGCCCCAGCATTTT. It translates to CASRNPDRGTNQPQHF.

The gene calls are TRBV7-6 and TRBJ2-1; 11 nucleotides line up with TRBD2. Germline V gene data show CDR1 as SGHVS and CDR2 as FNYEAQ. The CDR3 has 16 residues. Trimming removed 4 bases from V and 8 bases from J; junction bases left unmatched: 10. The chain's CDR3 is CASSSQVLAGGHEQFF. The CDR3 DNA reads TGTGCCAGCAGCTCCCAGGTGCTAGCGGGAGGCCATGAGCAGTTCTTC.

This clone was seen more than once but under ten times. DNA of the CDR3: TGTGCCAGCAGCTTACTTACAGGGAACTATGGCTACACCTTC. Translating gives CASSLLTGNYGYTF. The J gene is TRBJ1-2, the V gene TRBV7-9; D possibly corresponds to TRBD1 (6 bases). V gave up 2 bases and J gave up 2 bases, with 9 bases separating them. CDR3 length equals 14 residues. Germline V gives CDR1 SEHNR, CDR2 FQNEAQ (reference sequence).

This clone was seen only a few times. This chain connects TRBV16 to TRBJ1-6; D is perhaps TRBD1 (6 bases). V lost 4 bases, J lost 10 bases, and 17 bases lay in between. CDR1 and CDR2 from the germline V gene are KGHSY and FQNENV. This CDR3 spans 15 amino acids. The chain's CDR3 is CASSRARGAGSPLHF. CDR3 nucleotide sequence: TGTGCCAGCAGCCGCGCAAGGGGGGCCGGATCACCCCTCCACTTT.

V usage is TRBV3-1 (or the pseudogene TRBV3-2) and J usage is TRBJ1-2; D unclear. The V gene lost 1 base and the J gene lost 5 bases, with 14 bases spanning the gap. CDR1 is LGHDT and CDR2 is YNNKEL in the germline V gene (reference sequence). This CDR3 is 15 amino acids long. CDR3 residues: CASSQVAGAGYGYTF. DNA for the CDR3: TGTGCCAGCAGCCAAGTCGCGGGTGCGGGATATGGCTACACCTTC.

This sequence joins TRBV27 and TRBJ1-2; the D is unclear. Per the germline V gene, CDR1 is MNHEY and CDR2 is SMNVEV (reference sequence). CDR3 size: 11 residues. The germline V and J ends were trimmed by 4 bases and 4 bases, with 4 bases remaining between them. For the CDR3, the DNA is TGTGCCAGCAGTTCCGGCTATGGCTACACCTTC. Amino acid sequence: CASSSGYGYTF.

The chain couples TRBV28 to TRBJ1-5; D unclear. Germline V gene sequence: CDR1 MDHEN, CDR2 SYDVKM. The V end was cut by 7 bases, the J end by 1 base, with 8 bases between. The CDR3 covers 13 residues. CDR3 DNA: TGTGCCAGCACCCTCCAGAGCAATCAGCCCCAGCATTTT. The encoded protein is CASTLQSNQPQHF.

The chain combines TRBV2 with TRBJ2-2; 10 nucleotides line up with TRBD1. CDR1 is SNHLY, CDR2 FYNNEI, per germline. Unmatched junction bases numbered 2, after V lost 6 bases and J lost 4 bases. This CDR3 is built from 14 residues. CDR3 sequence reads: CASRGTGVTGELFF. CDR3 DNA: TGTGCCAGCAGAGGGACAGGGGTCACCGGGGAGCTGTTTTTT.

The rearrangement uses TRBV30 and TRBJ2-4; D remains ambiguous. Per germline, CDR1 GTSNPN and CDR2 SVGIG (reference sequence). The CDR3 extends over 15 amino acids. V was shortened by 3 bases and J by 4 bases, with 16 bases between the two germline ends. CDR3 in DNA: TGTGCCTGGAGAGAACTCACTTCCGCAAAAAACATTCAGTACTTC. As protein: CAWRELTSAKNIQYF.